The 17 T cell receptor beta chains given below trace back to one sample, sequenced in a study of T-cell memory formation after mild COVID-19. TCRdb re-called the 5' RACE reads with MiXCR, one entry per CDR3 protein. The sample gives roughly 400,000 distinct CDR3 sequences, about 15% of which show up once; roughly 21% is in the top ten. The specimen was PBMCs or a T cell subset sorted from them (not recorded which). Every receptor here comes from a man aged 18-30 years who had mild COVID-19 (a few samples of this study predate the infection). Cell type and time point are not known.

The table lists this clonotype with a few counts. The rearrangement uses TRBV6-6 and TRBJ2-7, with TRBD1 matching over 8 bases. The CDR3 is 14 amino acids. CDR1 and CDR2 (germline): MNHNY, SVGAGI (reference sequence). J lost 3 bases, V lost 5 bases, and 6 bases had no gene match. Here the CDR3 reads CASSQGALIYEQYF. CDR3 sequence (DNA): TGTGCCAGCAGTCAGGGGGCCTTGATCTACGAGCAGTACTTC.

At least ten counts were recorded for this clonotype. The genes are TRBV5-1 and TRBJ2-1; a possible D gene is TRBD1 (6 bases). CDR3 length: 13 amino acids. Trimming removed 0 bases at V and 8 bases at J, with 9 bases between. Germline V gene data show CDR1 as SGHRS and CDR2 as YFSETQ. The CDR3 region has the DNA TGCGCCAGCAGCTTGGAACAGGGCCATGAGCAGTTCTTC. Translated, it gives CASSLEQGHEQFF.

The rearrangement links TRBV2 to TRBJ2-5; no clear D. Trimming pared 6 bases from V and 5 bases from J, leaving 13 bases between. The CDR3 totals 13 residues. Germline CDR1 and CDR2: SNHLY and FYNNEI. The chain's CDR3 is CASRDGLAETQYF. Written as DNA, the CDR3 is TGTGCCAGCAGGGATGGGTTGGCGGAGACCCAGTACTTC.

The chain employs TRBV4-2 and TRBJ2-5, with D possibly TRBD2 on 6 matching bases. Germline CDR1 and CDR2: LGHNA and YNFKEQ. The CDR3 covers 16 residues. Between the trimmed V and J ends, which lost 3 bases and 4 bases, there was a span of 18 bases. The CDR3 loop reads CASSHGGGPTAETQYF. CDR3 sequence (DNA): TGTGCCAGCAGCCACGGGGGAGGTCCGACCGCAGAGACCCAGTACTTC.

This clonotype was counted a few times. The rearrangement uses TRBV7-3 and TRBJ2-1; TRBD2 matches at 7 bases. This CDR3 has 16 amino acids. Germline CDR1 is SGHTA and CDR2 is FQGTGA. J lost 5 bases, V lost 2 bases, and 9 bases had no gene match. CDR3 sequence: CASSLRERGYHNEQFF. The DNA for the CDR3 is TGTGCCAGCAGCTTACGGGAGCGGGGCTATCACAATGAGCAGTTCTTC. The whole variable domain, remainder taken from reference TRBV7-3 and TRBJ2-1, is GAGVSQTPSNKVTEKGKYVELRCDPISGHTALYWYRQSLGQGPEFLIYFQGTGAADDSGLPNDRFFAVRPEGSVSTLKIQRTERGDSAVYLCASSLRERGYHNEQFFGPGTRLTVL.

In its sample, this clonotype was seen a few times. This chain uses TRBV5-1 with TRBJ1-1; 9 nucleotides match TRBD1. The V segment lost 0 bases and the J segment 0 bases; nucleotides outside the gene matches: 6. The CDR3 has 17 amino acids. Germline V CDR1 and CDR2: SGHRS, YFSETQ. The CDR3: CASSLVSQGAMNTEAFF. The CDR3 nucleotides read TGCGCCAGCAGCTTGGTTTCACAGGGGGCCATGAACACTGAAGCTTTCTTT.

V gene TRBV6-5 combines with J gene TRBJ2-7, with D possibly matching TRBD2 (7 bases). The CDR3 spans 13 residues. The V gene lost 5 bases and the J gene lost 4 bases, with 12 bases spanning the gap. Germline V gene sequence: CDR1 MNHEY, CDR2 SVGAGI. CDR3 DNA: TGTGCCAGCAGTCACGGGGGGCCATACGAGCAGTACGTC. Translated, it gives CASSHGGPYEQYV.

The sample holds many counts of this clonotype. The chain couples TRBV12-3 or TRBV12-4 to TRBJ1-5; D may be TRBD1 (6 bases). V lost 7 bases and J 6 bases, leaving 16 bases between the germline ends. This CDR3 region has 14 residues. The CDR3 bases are TGTGCCAGCACTATTGGGGGGGCTAGTCAGCCCCAGCATTTT. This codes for CASTIGGASQPQHF.

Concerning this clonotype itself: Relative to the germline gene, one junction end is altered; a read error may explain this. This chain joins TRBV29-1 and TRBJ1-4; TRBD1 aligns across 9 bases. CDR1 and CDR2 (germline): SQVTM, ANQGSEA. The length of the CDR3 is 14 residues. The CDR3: CSVEGTGTNEKLFF. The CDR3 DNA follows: TGCAGCGTCGAAGGGACAGGGACTAATGAAAAACTGTTTTTT.

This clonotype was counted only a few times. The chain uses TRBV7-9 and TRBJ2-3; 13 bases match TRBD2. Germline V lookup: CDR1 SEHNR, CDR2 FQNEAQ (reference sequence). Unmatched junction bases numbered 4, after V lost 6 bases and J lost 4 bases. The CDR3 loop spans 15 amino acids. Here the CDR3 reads CASRLTSGGPDTQYF. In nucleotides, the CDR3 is TGTGCCAGCAGGTTGACTAGCGGGGGGCCAGATACGCAGTATTTT.

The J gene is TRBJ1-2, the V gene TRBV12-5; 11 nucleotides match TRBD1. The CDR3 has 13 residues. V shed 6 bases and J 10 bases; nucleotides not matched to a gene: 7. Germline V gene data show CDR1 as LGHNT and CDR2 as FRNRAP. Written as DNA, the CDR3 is TGTGCTAGTGGGACCGGACAGGGGGCTGACTACACCTTC. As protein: CASGTGQGADYTF.

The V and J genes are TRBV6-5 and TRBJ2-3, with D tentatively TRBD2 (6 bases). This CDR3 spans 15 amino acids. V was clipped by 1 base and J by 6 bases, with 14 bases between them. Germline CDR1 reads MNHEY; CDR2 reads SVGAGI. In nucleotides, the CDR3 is TGTGCCAGCAGTTACTGGGGGACTGGGGAGGATACGCAGTATTTT. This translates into CASSYWGTGEDTQYF.

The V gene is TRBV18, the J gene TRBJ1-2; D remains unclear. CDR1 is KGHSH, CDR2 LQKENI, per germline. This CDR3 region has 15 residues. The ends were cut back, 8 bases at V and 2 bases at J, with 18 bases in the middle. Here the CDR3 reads CASHNSDTANYGYTF. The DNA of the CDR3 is TGTGCCAGCCACAACAGCGATACCGCCAACTATGGCTACACCTTC.

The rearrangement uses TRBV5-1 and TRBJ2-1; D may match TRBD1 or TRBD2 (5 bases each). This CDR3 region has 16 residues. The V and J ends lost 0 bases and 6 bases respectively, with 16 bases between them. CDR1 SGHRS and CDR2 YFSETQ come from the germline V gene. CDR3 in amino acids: CASSLVVTGTTNEQFF. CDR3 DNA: TGCGCCAGCAGCTTGGTCGTTACCGGGACCACCAATGAGCAGTTCTTC.

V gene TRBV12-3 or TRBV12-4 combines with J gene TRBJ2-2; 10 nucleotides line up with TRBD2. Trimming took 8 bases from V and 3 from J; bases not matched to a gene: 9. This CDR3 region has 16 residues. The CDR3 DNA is TGTGCCAGCTCCGGTCTAGCGGGGGTTGACACCGGGGAGCTGTTTTTT. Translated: CASSGLAGVDTGELFF.

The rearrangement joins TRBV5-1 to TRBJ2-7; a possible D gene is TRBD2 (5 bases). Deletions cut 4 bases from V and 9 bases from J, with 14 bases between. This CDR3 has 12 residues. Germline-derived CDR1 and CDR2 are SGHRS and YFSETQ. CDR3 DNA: TGCGCCAGCAGCCTGGACTGGATGGGGCAGTACGTC. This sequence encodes CASSLDWMGQYV.

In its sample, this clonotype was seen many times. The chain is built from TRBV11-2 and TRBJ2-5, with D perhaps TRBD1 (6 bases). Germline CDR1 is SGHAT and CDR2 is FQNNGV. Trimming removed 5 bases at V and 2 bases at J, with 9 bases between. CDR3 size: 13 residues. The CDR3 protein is CASSPGQQETQYF. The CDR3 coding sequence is TGTGCCAGCAGCCCCGGACAGCAAGAGACCCAGTACTTC.